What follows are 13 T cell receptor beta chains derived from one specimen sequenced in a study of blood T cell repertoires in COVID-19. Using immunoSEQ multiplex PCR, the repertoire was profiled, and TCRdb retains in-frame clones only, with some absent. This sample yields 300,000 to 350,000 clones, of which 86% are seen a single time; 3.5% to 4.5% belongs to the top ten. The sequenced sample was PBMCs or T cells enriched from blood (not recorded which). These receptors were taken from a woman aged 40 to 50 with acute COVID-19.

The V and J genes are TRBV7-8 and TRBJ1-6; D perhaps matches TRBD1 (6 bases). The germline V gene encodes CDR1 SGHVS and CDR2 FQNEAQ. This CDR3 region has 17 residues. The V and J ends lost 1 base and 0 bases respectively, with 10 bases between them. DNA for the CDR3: TGTGCCAGCAGCTTAGTCCAGGGGAGCTCCTATAATTCACCCCTCCACTTT. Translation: CASSLVQGSSYNSPLHF.

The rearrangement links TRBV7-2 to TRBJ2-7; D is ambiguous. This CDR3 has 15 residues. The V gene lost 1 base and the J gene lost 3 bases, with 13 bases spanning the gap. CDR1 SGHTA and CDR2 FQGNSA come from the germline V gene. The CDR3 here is CASSLENVADYEQYF. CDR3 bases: TGTGCCAGCAGCTTAGAAAACGTAGCCGACTACGAGCAGTACTTC.

Written as DNA, the CDR3 is TGTGCCAGCTCACCACCCGGTGGAATGGGGCAGTTCCTCTACGAGCAGTACTTC. It codes for CASSPPGGMGQFLYEQYF. J is TRBJ2-7 and V is TRBV18, with a tentative D call TRBD1 (5 bases). The CDR3 is 18 residues long. Per the germline V gene, CDR1 is KGHSH and CDR2 is LQKENI. Deletions cut 0 bases from V and 3 bases from J, with 21 bases between.

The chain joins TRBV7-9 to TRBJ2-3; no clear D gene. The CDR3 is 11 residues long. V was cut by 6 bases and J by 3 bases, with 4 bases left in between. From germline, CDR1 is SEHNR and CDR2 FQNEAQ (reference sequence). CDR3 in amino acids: CASSQTDTQYF. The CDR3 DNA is TGTGCCAGCAGTCAAACAGATACGCAGTATTTT.

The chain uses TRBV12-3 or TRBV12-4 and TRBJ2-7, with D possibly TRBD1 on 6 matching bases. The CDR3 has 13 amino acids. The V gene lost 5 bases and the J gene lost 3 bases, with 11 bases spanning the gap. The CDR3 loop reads CASSRTDYYEQYF. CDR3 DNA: TGTGCCAGCAGTAGGACAGACTACTACGAGCAGTACTTC.

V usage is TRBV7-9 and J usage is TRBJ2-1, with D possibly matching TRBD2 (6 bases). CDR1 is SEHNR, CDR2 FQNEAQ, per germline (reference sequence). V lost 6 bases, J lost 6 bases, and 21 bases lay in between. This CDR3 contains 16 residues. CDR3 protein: CASSITRDSIGNEQFF. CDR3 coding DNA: TGTGCCAGCAGTATTACCCGGGACTCGATCGGCAATGAGCAGTTCTTC.

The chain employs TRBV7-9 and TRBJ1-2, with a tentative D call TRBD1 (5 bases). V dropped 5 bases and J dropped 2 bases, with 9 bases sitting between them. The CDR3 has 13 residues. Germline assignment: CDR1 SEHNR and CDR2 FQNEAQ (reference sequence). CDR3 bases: TGTGCCAGCAGCAGGGACTCCAACTATGGCTACACCTTC. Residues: CASSRDSNYGYTF. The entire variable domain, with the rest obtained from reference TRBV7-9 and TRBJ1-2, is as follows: DTGVSQNPRHKITKRGQNVTFRCDPISEHNRLYWYRQTLGQGPEFLTYFQNEAQLEKSRLLSDRFSAERPKGSFSTLEIQRTEQGDSAMYLCASSRDSNYGYTFGSGTRLTVV.

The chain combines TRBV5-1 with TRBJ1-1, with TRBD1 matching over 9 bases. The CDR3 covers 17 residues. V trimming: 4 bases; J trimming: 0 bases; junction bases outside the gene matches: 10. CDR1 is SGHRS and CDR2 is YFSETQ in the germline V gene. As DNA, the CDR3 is TGCGCCAGCAGCGGCACAGGGGGCCCCCTCATGAACACTGAAGCTTTCTTT. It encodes CASSGTGGPLMNTEAFF.

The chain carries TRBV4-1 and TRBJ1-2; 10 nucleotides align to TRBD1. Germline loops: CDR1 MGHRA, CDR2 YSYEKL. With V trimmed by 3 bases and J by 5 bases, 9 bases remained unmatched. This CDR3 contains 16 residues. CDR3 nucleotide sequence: TGCGCCAGCAGCCAGACCCCTCGGACAGGGGGTTATGGCTACACCTTC. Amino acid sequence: CASSQTPRTGGYGYTF.

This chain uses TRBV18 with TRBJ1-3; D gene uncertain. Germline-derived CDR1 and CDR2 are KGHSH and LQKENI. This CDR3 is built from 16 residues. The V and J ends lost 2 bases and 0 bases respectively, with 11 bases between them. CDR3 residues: CASSPSEVPSGNTIYF. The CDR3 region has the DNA TGTGCCAGCTCACCAAGCGAAGTCCCCTCTGGAAACACCATATATTTT.

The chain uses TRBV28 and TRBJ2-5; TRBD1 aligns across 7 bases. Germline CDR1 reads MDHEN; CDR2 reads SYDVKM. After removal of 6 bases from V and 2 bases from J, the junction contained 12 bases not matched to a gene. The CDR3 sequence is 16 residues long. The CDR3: CASSSIRTGPQETQYF. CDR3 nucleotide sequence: TGTGCCAGCAGCTCCATCCGGACAGGACCACAAGAGACCCAGTACTTC.

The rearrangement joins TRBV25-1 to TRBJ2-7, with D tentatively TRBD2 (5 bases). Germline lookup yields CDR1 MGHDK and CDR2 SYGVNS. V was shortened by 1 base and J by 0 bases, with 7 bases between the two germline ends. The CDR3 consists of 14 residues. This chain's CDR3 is CASSESGSSYEQYF. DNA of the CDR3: TGTGCCAGCAGTGAATCGGGGTCCTCCTACGAGCAGTACTTC.

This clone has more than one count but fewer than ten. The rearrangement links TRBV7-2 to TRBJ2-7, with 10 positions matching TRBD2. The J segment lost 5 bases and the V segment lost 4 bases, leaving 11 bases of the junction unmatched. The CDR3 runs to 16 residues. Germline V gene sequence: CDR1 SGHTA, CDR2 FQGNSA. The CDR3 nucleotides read TGTGCCAGCAGCTCGTCTAGCGGGAGTTTTAGGGACGAGCAGTACTTC. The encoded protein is CASSSSSGSFRDEQYF.